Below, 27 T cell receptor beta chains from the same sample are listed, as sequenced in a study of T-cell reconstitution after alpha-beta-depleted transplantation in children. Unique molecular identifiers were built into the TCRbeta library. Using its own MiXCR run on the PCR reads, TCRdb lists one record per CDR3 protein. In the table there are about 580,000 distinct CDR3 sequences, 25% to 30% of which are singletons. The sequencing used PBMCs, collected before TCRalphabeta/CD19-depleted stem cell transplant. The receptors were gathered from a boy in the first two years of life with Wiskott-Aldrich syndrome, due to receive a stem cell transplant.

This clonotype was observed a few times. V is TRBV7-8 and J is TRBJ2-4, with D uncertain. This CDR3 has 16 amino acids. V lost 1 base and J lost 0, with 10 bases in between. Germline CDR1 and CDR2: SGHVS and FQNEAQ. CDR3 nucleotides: TGTGCCAGCAGCTTAGTGGTCCACAAAGCCAAAAACATTCAGTACTTC. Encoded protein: CASSLVVHKAKNIQYF.

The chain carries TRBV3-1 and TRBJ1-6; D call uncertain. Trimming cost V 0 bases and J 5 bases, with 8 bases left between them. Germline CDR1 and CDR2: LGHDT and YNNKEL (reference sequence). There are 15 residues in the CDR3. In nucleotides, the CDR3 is TGTGCCAGCAGCCAAGATTACAAGGATAATTCACCCCTCCACTTT. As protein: CASSQDYKDNSPLHF.

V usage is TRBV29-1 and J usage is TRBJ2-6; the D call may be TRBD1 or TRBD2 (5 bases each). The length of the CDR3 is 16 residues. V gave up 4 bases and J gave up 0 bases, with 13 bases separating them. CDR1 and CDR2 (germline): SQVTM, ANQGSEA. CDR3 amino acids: CSVGGKITSGANVLTF. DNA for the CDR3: TGCAGCGTTGGGGGGAAAATTACCTCTGGGGCCAACGTCCTGACTTTC.

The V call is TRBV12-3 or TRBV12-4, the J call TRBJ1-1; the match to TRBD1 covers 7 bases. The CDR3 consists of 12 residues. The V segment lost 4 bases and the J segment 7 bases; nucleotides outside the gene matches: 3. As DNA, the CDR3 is TGTGCCAGCAGTTCGGACAGGATTGAAGCTTTCTTT. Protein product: CASSSDRIEAFF.

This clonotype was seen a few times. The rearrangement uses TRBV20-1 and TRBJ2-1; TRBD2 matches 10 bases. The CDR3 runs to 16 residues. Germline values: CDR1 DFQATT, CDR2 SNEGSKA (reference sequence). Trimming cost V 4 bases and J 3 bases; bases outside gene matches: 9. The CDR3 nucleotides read TGCAGTGCTAATTCGCTAGCGGGAGATCTCTACAATGAGCAGTTCTTC. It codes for CSANSLAGDLYNEQFF.

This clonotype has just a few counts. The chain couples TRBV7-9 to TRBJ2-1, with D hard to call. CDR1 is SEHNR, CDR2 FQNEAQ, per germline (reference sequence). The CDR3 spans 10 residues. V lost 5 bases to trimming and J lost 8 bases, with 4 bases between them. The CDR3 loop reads CASSGYEQFF. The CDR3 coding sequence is TGTGCCAGCAGCGGCTATGAGCAGTTCTTC.

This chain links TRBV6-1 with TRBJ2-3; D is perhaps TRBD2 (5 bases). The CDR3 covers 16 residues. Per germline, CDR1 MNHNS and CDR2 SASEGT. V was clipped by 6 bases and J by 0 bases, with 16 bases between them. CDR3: CASRGRETKSTDTQYF. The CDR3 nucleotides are TGTGCCAGCAGAGGACGGGAAACCAAGAGCACAGATACGCAGTATTTT.

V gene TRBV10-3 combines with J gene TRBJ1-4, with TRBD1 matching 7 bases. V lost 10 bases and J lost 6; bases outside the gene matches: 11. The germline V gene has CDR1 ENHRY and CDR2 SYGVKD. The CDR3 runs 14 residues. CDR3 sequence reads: CATATGPSYEKLFF. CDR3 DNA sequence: TGTGCCACCGCGACAGGGCCATCTTATGAAAAACTGTTTTTT.

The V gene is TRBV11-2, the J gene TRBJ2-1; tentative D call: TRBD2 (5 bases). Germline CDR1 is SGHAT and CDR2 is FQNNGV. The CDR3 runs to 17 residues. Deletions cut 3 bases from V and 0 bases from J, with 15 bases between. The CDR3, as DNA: TGTGCCAGCAGCTTCCAACCGCTAGCAGGCTCCTACAATGAGCAGTTCTTC. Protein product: CASSFQPLAGSYNEQFF.

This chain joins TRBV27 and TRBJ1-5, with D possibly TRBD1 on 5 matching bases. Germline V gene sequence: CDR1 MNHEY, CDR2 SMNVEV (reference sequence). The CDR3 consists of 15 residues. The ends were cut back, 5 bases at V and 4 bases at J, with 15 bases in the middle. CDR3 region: CASSGPRDGNQPQHF. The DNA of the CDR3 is TGTGCCAGCAGTGGCCCCCGGGACGGAAATCAGCCCCAGCATTTT.

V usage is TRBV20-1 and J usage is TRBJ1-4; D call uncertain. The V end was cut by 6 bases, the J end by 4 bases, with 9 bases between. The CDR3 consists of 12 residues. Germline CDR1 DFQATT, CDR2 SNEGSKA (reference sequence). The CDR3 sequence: CSAPQLNEKLFF. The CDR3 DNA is TGCAGTGCCCCCCAGCTTAATGAAAAACTGTTTTTT.

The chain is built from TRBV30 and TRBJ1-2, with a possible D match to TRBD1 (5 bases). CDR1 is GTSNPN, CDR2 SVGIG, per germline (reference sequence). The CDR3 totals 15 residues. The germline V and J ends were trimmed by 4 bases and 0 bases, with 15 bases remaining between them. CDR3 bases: TGTGCCTGGAATGGGGGGATAGCCTCTAACTATGGCTACACCTTC. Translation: CAWNGGIASNYGYTF.

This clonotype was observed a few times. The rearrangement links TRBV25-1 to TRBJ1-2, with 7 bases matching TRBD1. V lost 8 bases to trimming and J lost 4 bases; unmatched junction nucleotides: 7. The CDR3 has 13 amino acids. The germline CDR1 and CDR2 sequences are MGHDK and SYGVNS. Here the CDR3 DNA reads TGTGCCAGCTCAACGACAGGGACCTATGGCTACACCTTC. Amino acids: CASSTTGTYGYTF.

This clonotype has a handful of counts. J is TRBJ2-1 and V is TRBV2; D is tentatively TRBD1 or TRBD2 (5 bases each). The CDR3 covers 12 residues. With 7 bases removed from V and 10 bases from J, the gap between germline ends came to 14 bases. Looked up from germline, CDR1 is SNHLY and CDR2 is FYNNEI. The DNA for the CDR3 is TGTGCCAGCAACGGGGCTTGGGAGGAGCAGTTCTTC. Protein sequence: CASNGAWEEQFF.

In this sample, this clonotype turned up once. CDR3 region: CASSHGGDDEQFF. Here the CDR3 DNA reads TGTGCCAGCAGCCACGGAGGGGACGATGAGCAGTTCTTC. The genes are TRBV7-3 and TRBJ2-1; D may be TRBD2 (6 bases). Trimming took off 5 bases at V and 8 bases at J, with 13 bases between the two ends. Germline V gene sequence: CDR1 SGHTA, CDR2 FQGTGA. This CDR3 comprises 13 residues.

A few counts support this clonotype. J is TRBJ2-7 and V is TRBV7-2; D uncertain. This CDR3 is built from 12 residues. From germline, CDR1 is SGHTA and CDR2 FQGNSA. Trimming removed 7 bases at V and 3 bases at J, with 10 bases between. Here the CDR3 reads CASTDQRYEQYF. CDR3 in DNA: TGTGCCAGCACCGACCAACGCTACGAGCAGTACTTC.

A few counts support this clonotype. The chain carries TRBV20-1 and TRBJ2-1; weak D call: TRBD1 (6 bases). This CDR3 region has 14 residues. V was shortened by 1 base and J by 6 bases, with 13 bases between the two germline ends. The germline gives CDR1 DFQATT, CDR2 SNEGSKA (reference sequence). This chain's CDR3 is CSARGRIQGNEQFF. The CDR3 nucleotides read TGCAGTGCTAGAGGCCGTATACAGGGCAATGAGCAGTTCTTC.

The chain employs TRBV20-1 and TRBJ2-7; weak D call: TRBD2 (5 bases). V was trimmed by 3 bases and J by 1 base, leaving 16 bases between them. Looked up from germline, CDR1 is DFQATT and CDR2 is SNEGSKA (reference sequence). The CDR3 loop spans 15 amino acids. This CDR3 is CSARTWGARSYEQYF. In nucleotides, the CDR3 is TGCAGTGCTAGGACCTGGGGAGCCCGTTCCTACGAGCAGTACTTC.

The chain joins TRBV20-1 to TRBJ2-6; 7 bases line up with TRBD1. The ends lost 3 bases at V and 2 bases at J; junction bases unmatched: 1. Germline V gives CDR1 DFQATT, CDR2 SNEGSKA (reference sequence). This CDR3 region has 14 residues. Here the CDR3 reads CSARTGTGANVLTF. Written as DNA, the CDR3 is TGCAGTGCTAGGACAGGGACTGGGGCCAACGTCCTGACTTTC.

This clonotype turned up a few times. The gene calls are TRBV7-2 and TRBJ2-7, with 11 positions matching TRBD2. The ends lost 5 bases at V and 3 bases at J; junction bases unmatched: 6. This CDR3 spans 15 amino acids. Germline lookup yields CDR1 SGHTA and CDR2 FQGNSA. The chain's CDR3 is CASSITSGSLYEQYF. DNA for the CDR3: TGTGCCAGCAGCATTACTAGCGGGAGCCTCTACGAGCAGTACTTC.

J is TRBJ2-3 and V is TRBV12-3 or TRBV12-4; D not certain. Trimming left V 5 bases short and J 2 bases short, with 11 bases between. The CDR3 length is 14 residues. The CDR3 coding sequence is TGTGCCAGCAGTCCCTCGTGGTCCACAGATACGCAGTATTTT. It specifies CASSPSWSTDTQYF.

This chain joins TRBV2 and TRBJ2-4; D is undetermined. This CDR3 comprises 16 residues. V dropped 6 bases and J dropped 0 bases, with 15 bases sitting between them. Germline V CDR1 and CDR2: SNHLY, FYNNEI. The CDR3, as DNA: TGTGCCAGCAGGGTTGGACGGAACCTAGCCAAAAACATTCAGTACTTC. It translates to CASRVGRNLAKNIQYF.

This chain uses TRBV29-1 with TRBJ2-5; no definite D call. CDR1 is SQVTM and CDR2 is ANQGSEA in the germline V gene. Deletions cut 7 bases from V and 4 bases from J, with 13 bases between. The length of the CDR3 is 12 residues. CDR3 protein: CSAREVGETQYF. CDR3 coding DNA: TGCAGCGCCCGCGAGGTTGGAGAGACCCAGTACTTC.

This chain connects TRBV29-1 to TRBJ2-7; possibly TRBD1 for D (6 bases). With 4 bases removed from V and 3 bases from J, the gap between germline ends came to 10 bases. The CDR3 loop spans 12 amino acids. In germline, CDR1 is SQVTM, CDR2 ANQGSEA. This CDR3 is CSVGQGLYEQYF. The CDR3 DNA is TGCAGCGTTGGGCAGGGGCTCTACGAGCAGTACTTC.

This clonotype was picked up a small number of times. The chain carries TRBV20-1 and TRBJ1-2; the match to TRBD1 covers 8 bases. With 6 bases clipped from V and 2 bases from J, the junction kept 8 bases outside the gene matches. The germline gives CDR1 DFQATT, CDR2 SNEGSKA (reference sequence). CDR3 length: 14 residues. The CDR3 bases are TGCAGTGCGTGGACAGGGAAGGGAAACTATGGCTACACCTTC. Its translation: CSAWTGKGNYGYTF.

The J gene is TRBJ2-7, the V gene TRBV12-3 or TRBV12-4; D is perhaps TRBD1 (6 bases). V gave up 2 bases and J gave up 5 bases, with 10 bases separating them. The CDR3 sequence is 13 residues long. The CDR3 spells CASSLRGWDEQYF. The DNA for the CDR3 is TGTGCCAGCAGTTTAAGGGGGTGGGACGAGCAGTACTTC.

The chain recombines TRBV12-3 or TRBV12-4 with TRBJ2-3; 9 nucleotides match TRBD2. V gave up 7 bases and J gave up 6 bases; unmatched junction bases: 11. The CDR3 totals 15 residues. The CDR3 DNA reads TGTGCCAGCAACCCTAGCGGGAAAGGTGACGATACGCAGTATTTT. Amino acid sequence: CASNPSGKGDDTQYF.